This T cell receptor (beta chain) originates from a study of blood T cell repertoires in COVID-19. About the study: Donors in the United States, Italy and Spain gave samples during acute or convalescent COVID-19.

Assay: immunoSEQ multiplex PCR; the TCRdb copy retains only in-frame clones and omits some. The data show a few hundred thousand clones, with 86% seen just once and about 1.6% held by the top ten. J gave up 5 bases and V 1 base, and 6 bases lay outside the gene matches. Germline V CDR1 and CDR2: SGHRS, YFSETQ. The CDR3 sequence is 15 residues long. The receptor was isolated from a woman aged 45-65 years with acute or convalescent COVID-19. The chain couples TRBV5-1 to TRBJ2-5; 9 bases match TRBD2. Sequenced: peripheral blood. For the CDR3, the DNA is TGCGCCAGCAGCTTGTTAGCGGGAGATGGCGAGACCCAGTACTTC. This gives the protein CASSLLAGDGETQYF.